The rows below give T cell receptor beta chains drawn from one sample of a study of blood T cell repertoires in COVID-19. Data came from immunoSEQ multiplex PCR; TCRdb stores just in-frame clones and leaves some out. This sample yields some 63,000 clones, of which 79% are seen a single time; approximately 30% belongs to the top ten. Sequencing was carried out using peripheral blood. The receptors were sampled from a human donor in a cohort sampled during active COVID-19. CDR3s leave out the opening cysteine and the closing phenylalanine or tryptophan.

V	J	CDR3
TRBV7-3	TRBJ2-6	ASRGGDSGANVLT
TRBV18	TRBJ1-6	ASSPSQNSPLH
TRBV19	TRBJ1-1	ASSISWRNTEAF
TRBV6-5	TRBJ2-7	ASSYSARKTYEQY
TRBV7-2	TRBJ2-5	ASSLESSYQETQY
TRBV19	TRBJ1-5	ASSSLSGGSQPQH
TRBV11-2	TRBJ1-2	ASSLDLNRVGGYT
TRBV6-5	TRBJ2-7	ASGDRFYEQY
TRBV28	TRBJ1-1	ASKKQGGLNTEAF
TRBV28	TRBJ2-7	ASSLVRSNSGRRFPHEQY
TRBV5-4	TRBJ2-3	ASSLGLASTDTQY
TRBV5-4	TRBJ1-2	ASSRDSNYGYT
TRBV15	TRBJ2-4	ATSRDRRGQGKNIQY
TRBV5-6	TRBJ2-3	ASTREVGTDTQY
TRBV18	TRBJ1-1	ASSPNDRHTEAF
TRBV6-4	TRBJ1-2	ASSTPYDRLTYGYT
TRBV12-5	TRBJ2-1	ASGFGNEQF
TRBV7-2	TRBJ2-3	ASSLEVWRRVRTDTQY
TRBV11-3	TRBJ2-2	ASSLTRDDGELF
TRBV3-1/TRBV3-2	TRBJ1-2	ASSSKAGQGVYGYT
TRBV24-1	TRBJ2-2	ATSEYSGTGITGELF
TRBV6-4	TRBJ1-1	ASRRGTNTEAF
TRBV7-6	TRBJ2-5	ASSVRGSGETQY
TRBV9	TRBJ1-2	ASSQVQNHGYT
TRBV6-5	TRBJ1-1	ASVRDRGRIEAF
TRBV16	TRBJ1-6	ASSQIGRGSPLH
TRBV30	TRBJ1-1	AWREEGGAF
TRBV2	TRBJ2-1	ASTPDISYNEQF
TRBV10-3	TRBJ1-1	AISETNPGGTEAF
TRBV30	TRBJ1-4	AWSDERSKLF
TRBV15	TRBJ2-2	ATSRFRGIGELF
TRBV2	TRBJ2-4	ASSAEGGGAKNIQY
TRBV5-1	TRBJ1-2	ASSRATGGNYGYT
TRBV5-1	TRBJ1-5	ASSDGTPAQPQH
TRBV7-9	TRBJ2-1	ASSFGRGSSYNEQF
TRBV10-3	TRBJ1-1	AITAGQGNTEAF
TRBV7-2	TRBJ2-7	ASSLAGGVNYEQY
TRBV18	TRBJ2-3	ASSTDSGGDTQY
TRBV19	TRBJ1-2	ASSIDHRTNYGYT
TRBV21-1	TRBJ2-5	ASSKSPEGTGDQETQY
TRBV20-1	TRBJ2-7	SAEIGDEQY
TRBV7-8	TRBJ2-7	ASSPPTPREQY
TRBV28	TRBJ1-1	ASSLSGGVNTEAF
TRBV11-2	TRBJ2-2	ASSLTPPSGELF
TRBV9	TRBJ2-3	ASSVNSGQSTDTQY
TRBV19	TRBJ2-5	ASRPGGGSRETQY
TRBV13	TRBJ1-1	ASSLKAGTEAF
TRBV27	TRBJ2-2	ASSSPGDNTGELF
TRBV11-2	TRBJ1-1	ASSLGATGEEAF
TRBV3-1/TRBV3-2	TRBJ2-1	ASSQDPSGSNEQF
TRBV12-5	TRBJ2-2	ASGLVPRLAGGPGTGELF
TRBV24-1	TRBJ2-1	ATSDFFSGRVNEQF
TRBV19	TRBJ2-1	ASSIGEAEGEQF
TRBV10-2	TRBJ1-2	ASSAGQGSGYT
TRBV15	TRBJ2-1	ATSNSLAPNEQF
TRBV6-2/TRBV6-3	TRBJ2-1	ASSYGLAVAGAF
TRBV18	TRBJ2-1	ASSPSTQEQF
TRBV12-5	TRBJ1-6	ASGSDYNSPLH